This record looks at one T cell receptor beta chain sequence and its context. The target antigen is unknown. This sample is drawn from a study of cytomegalovirus exposure and HLA in healthy donors. PCR employed 60 Vbeta and 13 Jbeta primers. Produced via immunoSEQ multiplex PCR; TCRdb's table is partial and in-frame only. The table records 150,000 to 200,000 clones, 80% of them present only once. Study-wide results and caveats: A reported reduction in N-insertions relative to the approximately 670-donor mean was seen in an Asian-associated ancestry cluster in a later analysis. 87-base-pair reads could not separate some V segments, including TRBV6-2 and TRBV6-3. It was in a later analysis that TCR association rates were seen to vary by HLA locus, highest for DRB1 and lowest for HLA-C.

This CDR3 comprises 15 residues. Germline V gives CDR1 MNHNY, CDR2 SVGAGI (reference sequence). V lost 5 bases, J lost 3 bases, and 17 bases lay in between. What was sequenced was PBMCs. The rearrangement links TRBV6-6 to TRBJ2-7; no definite D call. The sequence came from a man between 18 and 29 years old in good health and CMV-seropositive. The CDR3 bases are TGTGCCAGCAGTCCCCCCCCGGGTCCCTTCTACGAGCAGTACTTC. Translating gives CASSPPPGPFYEQYF.